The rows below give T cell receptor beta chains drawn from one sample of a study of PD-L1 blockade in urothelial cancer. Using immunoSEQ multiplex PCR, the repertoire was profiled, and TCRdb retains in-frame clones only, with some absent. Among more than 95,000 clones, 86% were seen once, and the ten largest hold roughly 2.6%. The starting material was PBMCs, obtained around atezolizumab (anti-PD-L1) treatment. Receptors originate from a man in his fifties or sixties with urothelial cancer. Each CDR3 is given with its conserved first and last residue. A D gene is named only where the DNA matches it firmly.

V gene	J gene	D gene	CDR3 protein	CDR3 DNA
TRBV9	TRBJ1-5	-	CASSVGGGGNQPQHF	TGTGCCAGCAGCGTAGGGGGCGGGGGGAATCAGCCCCAGCATTTT
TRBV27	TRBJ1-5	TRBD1	CASKGDRASNQPQHF	TGTGCCAGCAAGGGGGACAGGGCCAGCAATCAGCCCCAGCATTTT
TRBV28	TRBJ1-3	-	CASSLTSHSAGTIYF	TGTGCCAGCAGTTTAACATCCCACTCCGCAGGAACCATATATTTT
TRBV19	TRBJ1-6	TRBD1	CASTRDSSPLHF	TGTGCCAGTACCCGGGACAGTTCACCCCTCCACTTT
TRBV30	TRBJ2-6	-	CAWERDSGANVLTF	TGTGCCTGGGAACGGGACTCTGGGGCCAACGTCCTGACTTTC
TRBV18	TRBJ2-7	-	CASSPAESYEQYF	TGTGCCAGCTCACCTGCCGAGTCCTACGAGCAGTACTTC
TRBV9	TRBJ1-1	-	CASSARGGKNTEAFF	TGTGCCAGCAGCGCAAGGGGGGGCAAGAACACTGAAGCTTTCTTT
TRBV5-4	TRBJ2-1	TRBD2	CASSKPGLASTEQFF	TGTGCCAGCAGCAAACCGGGACTAGCGTCTACTGAGCAGTTCTTC
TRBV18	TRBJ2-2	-	CASSPPVSGELFF	TGTGCCAGCTCACCACCTGTGTCGGGGGAGCTGTTTTTT
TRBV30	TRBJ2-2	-	CAWSDISSPGELFF	TGTGCCTGGAGTGACATCTCCAGTCCCGGGGAGCTGTTTTTT
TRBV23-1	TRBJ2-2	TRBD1	CASSQSNRGTGELFF	TGCGCCAGCAGTCAATCGAACAGGGGTACCGGGGAGCTGTTTTTT
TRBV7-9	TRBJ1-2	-	CASSPETDSYGYTF	TGTGCCAGCAGCCCAGAGACAGACAGCTATGGCTACACCTTC